This TCR beta chain appears in the sequencing data of a study of graft-versus-host responses after intestinal transplantation. The data were produced by immunoSEQ multiplex PCR, yet TCRdb's version contains in-frame clones alone and is incomplete. The data show fewer than 15,000 clones, about 88% seen once. Per the germline V gene, CDR1 is KGHSH and CDR2 is LQKENI. V shed 1 base and J 10 bases; nucleotides not matched to a gene: 9. The CDR3 has 15 amino acids. With regard to this clone: Its specificity is not known.

Findings and caveats of the study: Patients who carried graft-donor T cell macrochimerism also had high graft-versus-host to host-versus-graft clonal ratios in their allografts. Early post-transplant falls in HvG clones accompanied the peak levels of circulating GvH clones. The authors found GvH clones in recipient marrow, some appearing first in ileum or blood.

The sample here was PBMCs, taken almost 310 days after intestinal transplant. The chain combines TRBV18 with TRBJ2-1; TRBD2 matches 8 bases. The TCR originated in a human patient who received an intestinal transplant, so some T cells may come from the graft donor. In DNA, the CDR3 is TGTGCCAGCTCACCACTTTTTGTGCCGGGAGGGGAGCAGTTCTTC. Amino acids: CASSPLFVPGGEQFF.